This entry lists 20 T cell receptor beta chains sequenced from one sample in a study of neurological immune-mediated disorders. TCRdb re-called the 5' RACE reads through MiXCR, storing one row per CDR3 protein. This sample has about 66,000 distinct CDR3 sequences, with around 3.3% found just once. The sample was PBMCs. The receptor set was obtained from a man aged 40-49 years with multiple sclerosis.

This clonotype has at least ten counts. This chain joins TRBV11-2 and TRBJ1-2; D is uncertain. The CDR3 is 16 residues long. Germline loops: CDR1 SGHAT, CDR2 FQNNGV. With 6 bases removed from V and 6 bases from J, the gap between germline ends came to 23 bases. The CDR3 region is CASRFSYKGFNNGYTF. The CDR3 DNA is TGTGCCAGCAGATTTAGCTATAAAGGATTCAATAATGGCTACACCTTC.

There are many counts of this clonotype. The rearrangement joins TRBV5-1 to TRBJ2-7; no reliable D call. Between the trimmed V and J ends, which lost 4 bases and 1 base, there was a span of 12 bases. The CDR3 runs to 14 residues. Germline V lookup: CDR1 SGHRS, CDR2 YFSETQ. CDR3 residues: CASSKDGWSYEQYF. The CDR3 DNA reads TGCGCCAGCAGCAAGGATGGGTGGTCCTACGAGCAGTACTTC.

This clonotype was found many times. The genes are TRBV7-2 and TRBJ2-7; D might be TRBD1 (6 bases). Germline loops: CDR1 SGHTA, CDR2 FQGNSA. The length of the CDR3 is 13 residues. The V end lost 5 bases, the J end lost 3 bases, and 11 bases lay between the germline ends. The CDR3 loop reads CASSPGQIYEQYF. The CDR3 DNA reads as TGTGCCAGCAGCCCGGGACAAATCTACGAGCAGTACTTC.

Ten or more counts support this clonotype. This rearrangement joins TRBV5-4 to TRBJ2-7; D perhaps matches TRBD2 (5 bases). V lost 4 bases to trimming and J lost 5 bases, with 13 bases between them. CDR3 size: 13 residues. Germline V gene lookup returns CDR1 SGHNT and CDR2 YYREEE (reference sequence). This chain's CDR3 is CASSPPGTHEQYF. The CDR3 nucleotides read TGTGCCAGCAGCCCACCGGGAACCCACGAGCAGTACTTC.

This clonotype was picked up many times. The rearrangement uses TRBV5-1 and TRBJ2-2, with TRBD2 identical over 8 bases. The CDR3 covers 17 residues. CDR1 is SGHRS and CDR2 is YFSETQ in the germline V gene. The V segment lost 2 bases and the J segment 4 bases; nucleotides outside the gene matches: 10. The CDR3 sequence: CASSFLSGIRVTGELFF. The CDR3 coding sequence is TGCGCCAGCAGCTTCCTTAGCGGGATCAGGGTCACCGGGGAGCTGTTTTTT.

This clonotype was counted many times. V is TRBV14 and J is TRBJ2-3, with D unclear. Per germline, CDR1 SGHDN and CDR2 FVKESK. The ends were cut back, 5 bases at V and 2 bases at J, with 11 bases in the middle. The CDR3 has 14 residues. The chain's CDR3 is CASSLNLVTDTQYF. For the CDR3, the DNA is TGTGCCAGCAGCTTAAATCTCGTCACAGATACGCAGTATTTT.

Many counts were recorded for this clonotype. The chain is built from TRBV29-1 and TRBJ2-2; maybe TRBD2 (5 bases). Germline CDR1 is SQVTM and CDR2 is ANQGSEA. With 1 base removed from V and 5 bases from J, the gap between germline ends came to 8 bases. This CDR3 spans 13 amino acids. The CDR3 loop is CSVEGLATGELFF. The CDR3 DNA reads TGCAGCGTTGAAGGCCTAGCTACCGGGGAGCTGTTTTTT.

This clonotype was found many times. The chain employs TRBV29-1 and TRBJ2-1, with D unclear. The CDR3 extends over 11 amino acids. V lost 6 bases to trimming and J lost 12 bases, with 15 bases between them. CDR1 SQVTM and CDR2 ANQGSEA come from the germline V gene. CDR3 amino acids: CSVEITMRQFF. CDR3 DNA sequence: TGCAGCGTGGAAATTACAATGAGGCAGTTCTTC.

Concerning this clonotype itself: This may stem from a read error, because a much larger clone lies one nucleotide away. Because it lacks the conserved phenylalanine or tryptophan at the end, this CDR3 is likely a read error. The rearrangement uses TRBV6-6 and TRBJ2-7, with D hard to call. This CDR3 is built from 11 residues. V dropped 6 bases and J dropped 7 bases, with 10 bases sitting between them. The germline gives CDR1 MNHNY, CDR2 SVGAGI (reference sequence). The CDR3 sequence: CASSPGGEQYI. CDR3 nucleotide sequence: TGTGCCAGCAGCCCCGGCGGAGAGCAGTACATC.

This clonotype was seen ten or more times. This rearrangement joins TRBV7-8 to TRBJ1-2; the D gene is possibly TRBD1 (6 bases). Germline CDR1 is SGHVS and CDR2 is FQNEAQ. The CDR3 spans 14 residues. The germline V and J ends were trimmed by 3 bases and 1 base, with 9 bases remaining between them. The CDR3 sequence is CASSLTGDNYGYTF. The CDR3 DNA reads as TGTGCCAGCAGCTTGACAGGAGATAACTATGGCTACACCTTC.

This clonotype came up many times. The chain employs TRBV5-1 and TRBJ1-2; the D gene is possibly TRBD1 (5 bases). The CDR3 contains 14 residues. Germline loops: CDR1 SGHRS, CDR2 YFSETQ. The V gene lost 2 bases and the J gene lost 4 bases, with 12 bases spanning the gap. The CDR3 is CASSFPGGAYGYTF. In DNA form, the CDR3 reads TGCGCCAGCAGCTTTCCAGGCGGGGCCTATGGCTACACCTTC. Together with reference TRBV5-1 and TRBJ1-2, the CDR3 gives the full variable domain: KAGVTQTPRYLIKTRGQQVTLSCSPISGHRSVSWYQQTPGQGLQFLFEYFSETQRNKGNFPGRFSGRQFSNSRSEMNVSTLELGDSALYLCASSFPGGAYGYTFGSGTRLTVV.

In this sample, this clonotype turned up many times. The rearrangement links TRBV5-1 to TRBJ1-1; D gene uncertain. Trimming stripped 0 bases from V and 3 bases from J, with 9 bases between. Germline-derived CDR1 and CDR2 are SGHRS and YFSETQ. This CDR3 has 14 amino acids. Here the CDR3 reads CASSLGRSDTEAFF. CDR3 nucleotide sequence: TGCGCCAGCAGCTTGGGCAGGTCGGACACTGAAGCTTTCTTT.

This clonotype was detected many times. This rearrangement joins TRBV5-5 to TRBJ2-5; possible D gene TRBD1, 6 bases. Between the trimmed V and J ends, which lost 0 bases and 2 bases, there was a span of 14 bases. CDR3 length: 16 residues. The germline CDR1 and CDR2 sequences are SGHKS and YYEKEE (reference sequence). In nucleotides, the CDR3 is TGTGCCAGCAGCTTGGCTGAGCAGGGGCTTCAAGAGACCCAGTACTTC. This encodes CASSLAEQGLQETQYF.

This clonotype was detected ten times or more. J is TRBJ2-2 and V is TRBV27, with TRBD2 identical over 8 bases. The CDR3 loop spans 17 amino acids. Germline CDR1 reads MNHEY; CDR2 reads SMNVEV (reference sequence). The trim removed 0 bases at V and 4 bases at J, leaving 7 bases unmatched. In DNA form, the CDR3 reads TGTGCCAGCAGTTTATCGAATGGCGGGGGGCGCACCGGGGAGCTGTTTTTT. Translating it yields CASSLSNGGGRTGELFF.

At least ten counts were recorded for this clonotype. The chain has TRBV6-1 and TRBJ1-4, with D possibly matching TRBD1 (5 bases). The germline V and J ends were trimmed by 10 bases and 5 bases, with 17 bases remaining between them. CDR3 length equals 14 residues. The germline V gene encodes CDR1 MNHNS and CDR2 SASEGT. CDR3 residues: CAIQSRGGNEKLFF. DNA of the CDR3: TGTGCCATCCAAAGTCGGGGCGGGAATGAAAAACTGTTTTTT.

This clonotype was observed many times. The rearrangement links TRBV25-1 to TRBJ2-7, with D unresolved. Between the trimmed V and J ends, which lost 1 base and 6 bases, there was a span of 7 bases. The CDR3 sequence is 12 residues long. From germline, CDR1 is MGHDK and CDR2 SYGVNS. This CDR3 is CASSEWNSEQYF. The DNA of the CDR3 is TGTGCCAGCAGTGAATGGAACTCCGAGCAGTACTTC.

With regard to this clonotype: This may be a read error, as it is one base from a much larger clone. The chain carries TRBV2 and TRBJ2-1, with 9 bases identical to TRBD1. Germline CDR1 is SNHLY and CDR2 is FYNNEI. V lost 8 bases, J lost 0 bases, and 14 bases stayed unmatched. CDR3 length equals 18 residues. CDR3 sequence: CASRWGTGYLFSYNEQFF. The CDR3 DNA reads as TGTGCCAGCCGGTGGGGGACAGGGTACCTTTTCTCCTACAATGAGCAGTTCTTC.

This clonotype was seen many times. The rearrangement links TRBV5-1 to TRBJ1-4; D gene ambiguous. In germline, CDR1 is SGHRS, CDR2 YFSETQ. The CDR3 totals 16 residues. The V gene lost 0 bases and the J gene lost 4 bases, with 13 bases spanning the gap. The CDR3 spells CASSLATGINNEKLFF. CDR3 bases: TGCGCCAGCAGCTTGGCCACGGGCATTAATAATGAAAAACTGTTTTTT.

This clonotype was seen ten or more times. The CDR3 sequence is CASSQSWANRQFF. The CDR3 DNA is TGTGCCAGCAGCCAATCGTGGGCGAACCGACAGTTCTTC. The V gene is TRBV3-1, the J gene TRBJ2-1; D is unclear. The CDR3 sequence is 13 residues long. The V end was cut by 2 bases, the J end by 13 bases, with 15 bases between. Germline V gives CDR1 LGHDT, CDR2 YNNKEL (reference sequence).

This clonotype was counted between two and nine times. V usage is TRBV5-1 and J usage is TRBJ2-1; the D is unclear. Trimming pared 5 bases from V and 6 bases from J, leaving 15 bases between. The germline gives CDR1 SGHRS, CDR2 YFSETQ. The CDR3 runs to 14 residues. CDR3 amino acids: CASRASNSGNEQFF. The CDR3, as DNA: TGCGCCAGCAGGGCTTCAAACTCGGGCAATGAGCAGTTCTTC.